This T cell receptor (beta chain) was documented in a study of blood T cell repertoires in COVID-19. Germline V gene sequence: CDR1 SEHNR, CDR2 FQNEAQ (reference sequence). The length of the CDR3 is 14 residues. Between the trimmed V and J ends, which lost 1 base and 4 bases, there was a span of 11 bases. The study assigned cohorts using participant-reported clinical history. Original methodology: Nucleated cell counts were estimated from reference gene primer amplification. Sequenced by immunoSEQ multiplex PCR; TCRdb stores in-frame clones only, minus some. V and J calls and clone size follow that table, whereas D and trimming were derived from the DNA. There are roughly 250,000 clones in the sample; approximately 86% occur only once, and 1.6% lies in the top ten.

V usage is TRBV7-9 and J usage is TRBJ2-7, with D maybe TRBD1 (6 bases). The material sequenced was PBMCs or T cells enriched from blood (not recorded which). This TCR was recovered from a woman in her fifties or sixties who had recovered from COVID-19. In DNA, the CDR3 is TGTGCCAGCAGCTTAGGGGCAGGGGCATACGAGCAGTACTTC. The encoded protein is CASSLGAGAYEQYF. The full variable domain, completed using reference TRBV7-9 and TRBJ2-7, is DTGVSQNPRHKITKRGQNVTFRCDPISEHNRLYWYRQTLGQGPEFLTYFQNEAQLEKSRLLSDRFSAERPKGSFSTLEIQRTEQGDSAMYLCASSLGAGAYEQYFGPGTRLTVT.